The 14 T cell receptor beta chains reported below all come from one sample, sequenced in a study of shared clonotypes between healthy human individuals. TCRdb keeps only in-frame clones here, not all; method: immunoSEQ multiplex PCR. The sample lists around 1.9 million clones, around 93% occurring once. CD45RO-negative cells were positively selected for CCR7, leaving out terminally differentiated effector memory CD45RA+ cells. The material sequenced was naive CD8+ T cells from PBMCs. The receptors stem from a young man in good health. Some clones in this sample may be carry-over from other donors' samples.

The chain employs TRBV29-1 and TRBJ1-2; D gene unclear. Trimming shortened V by 6 bases and J by 3 bases, and 14 bases separated the two germline ends. The CDR3 extends over 13 amino acids. Germline values: CDR1 SQVTM, CDR2 ANQGSEA. CDR3 DNA: TGCAGCGTCGCCGACATGCGGGACTATGGCTACACCTTC. Protein sequence: CSVADMRDYGYTF.

The rearrangement links TRBV15 to TRBJ2-7, with 11 bases fitting TRBD1. Per germline, CDR1 LNHNV and CDR2 YYDKDF (reference sequence). This CDR3 spans 13 amino acids. With V trimmed by 8 bases and J by 4 bases, 4 bases remained unmatched. In DNA form, the CDR3 reads TGTGCCACCGGGACAGGGGGGATGTACGAGCAGTACTTC. Translating it yields CATGTGGMYEQYF.

The chain is built from TRBV7-9 and TRBJ2-1; D is perhaps TRBD2 (5 bases). The CDR3 sequence is 14 residues long. Trimming stripped 5 bases from V and 9 bases from J, with 17 bases between. The germline V gene has CDR1 SEHNR and CDR2 FQNEAQ (reference sequence). The CDR3 reads CASSQHGLKAEQFF. For the CDR3, the DNA is TGTGCCAGCAGCCAACACGGACTCAAAGCTGAGCAGTTCTTC.

The chain recombines TRBV27 with TRBJ2-1; 8 nucleotides line up with TRBD2. The CDR3 contains 16 residues. Germline trimming cut 4 bases from V and 6 bases from J; bases unmatched to any gene: 11. The V gene's germline CDR1 is MNHEY and CDR2 SMNVEV (reference sequence). The CDR3 region is CASSYRPGLVLNEQFF. Here the CDR3 DNA reads TGTGCCAGCAGTTACCGCCCGGGACTAGTCCTCAATGAGCAGTTCTTC.

The rearrangement links TRBV15 to TRBJ2-1; 9 nucleotides align to TRBD1. Germline V CDR1 and CDR2: LNHNV, YYDKDF (reference sequence). The CDR3 covers 16 residues. J gave up 2 bases and V 1 base, and 3 bases lay outside the gene matches. CDR3 nucleotide sequence: TGTGCCACCAGCAGAGTCAGGGACAGGGCCTACAATGAGCAGTTCTTC. Residues: CATSRVRDRAYNEQFF.

The chain couples TRBV5-1 to TRBJ2-3; D possibly corresponds to TRBD1 (5 bases). With 4 bases removed from V and 2 bases from J, the gap between germline ends came to 17 bases. The CDR3 totals 16 residues. Germline V gene data show CDR1 as SGHRS and CDR2 as YFSETQ. The CDR3 here is CASSPASRVFTDTQYF. CDR3 coding DNA: TGCGCCAGCAGCCCAGCCTCCAGGGTATTCACAGATACGCAGTATTTT.

The chain links TRBV7-9 to TRBJ1-2; tentative D call: TRBD1 (5 bases). The CDR3 sequence is 15 residues long. V was clipped by 4 bases and J by 4 bases, with 16 bases between them. Germline CDR1 reads SEHNR; CDR2 reads FQNEAQ (reference sequence). The CDR3 reads CASSSRDQVVYGYTF. For the CDR3, the DNA is TGTGCCAGCAGCTCCCGGGACCAGGTGGTCTATGGCTACACCTTC.

V gene TRBV15 combines with J gene TRBJ2-7; D is ambiguous. The CDR3 contains 15 residues. Trimming took off 0 bases at V and 2 bases at J, with 11 bases between the two ends. Looked up from germline, CDR1 is LNHNV and CDR2 is YYDKDF (reference sequence). The CDR3 loop is CATSRDAEGPYEQYF. CDR3 DNA: TGTGCCACCAGCAGAGATGCTGAAGGCCCCTACGAGCAGTACTTC.

The CDR3: CASSPLGPNQPQHF. The CDR3 region has the DNA TGTGCCAGCTCACCACTAGGGCCGAATCAGCCCCAGCATTTT. The rearrangement joins TRBV18 to TRBJ1-5; D gene uncertain. V lost 1 base and J 4 bases, leaving 8 bases between the germline ends. Germline V lookup: CDR1 KGHSH, CDR2 LQKENI. CDR3 length: 14 amino acids.

The rearrangement links TRBV9 to TRBJ2-1, with TRBD2 matching over 7 bases. Germline values: CDR1 SGDLS, CDR2 YYNGEE. Trimming took 2 bases from V and 8 from J; bases not matched to a gene: 4. The CDR3 runs to 13 residues. CDR3 nucleotides: TGTGCCAGCAGCGTCAATCTAGCGGATGAGCAGTTCTTC. This encodes CASSVNLADEQFF.

This chain links TRBV29-1 with TRBJ2-2, with 9 bases that match TRBD2. After removal of 7 bases from V and 5 bases from J, the junction contained 5 bases not matched to a gene. The CDR3 totals 13 residues. Looked up from germline, CDR1 is SQVTM and CDR2 is ANQGSEA. The CDR3 sequence: CSARAGGTGELFF. The CDR3 region has the DNA TGCAGCGCCCGAGCGGGAGGTACCGGGGAGCTGTTTTTT.

The chain uses TRBV7-9 and TRBJ1-2, with 10 bases lining up with TRBD1. With V trimmed by 3 bases and J by 3 bases, 4 bases remained unmatched. CDR3 length: 15 amino acids. Germline V gene lookup returns CDR1 SEHNR and CDR2 FQNEAQ (reference sequence). In nucleotides, the CDR3 is TGTGCCAGCAGCTTCGGGACAGGGGATCACTATGGCTACACCTTC. Translating it yields CASSFGTGDHYGYTF.

The genes are TRBV27 and TRBJ2-1; weak D call: TRBD2 (5 bases). Germline CDR1 MNHEY, CDR2 SMNVEV (reference sequence). CDR3 size: 15 residues. V lost 3 bases and J lost 4, with 13 bases in between. CDR3 region: CASSFGGFLYNEQFF. CDR3 sequence (DNA): TGTGCCAGCAGTTTTGGCGGGTTTCTATACAATGAGCAGTTCTTC.

The chain employs TRBV28 and TRBJ2-5, with TRBD1 identical over 9 bases. The CDR3 has 15 amino acids. Trimming at V came to 7 bases and at J to 5 bases, leaving 11 bases not matched to a gene. Germline V CDR1 and CDR2: MDHEN, SYDVKM. DNA of the CDR3: TGTGCCAGCAAACCCGGGACAGGGAATCAGGAGACCCAGTACTTC. Translating it yields CASKPGTGNQETQYF.